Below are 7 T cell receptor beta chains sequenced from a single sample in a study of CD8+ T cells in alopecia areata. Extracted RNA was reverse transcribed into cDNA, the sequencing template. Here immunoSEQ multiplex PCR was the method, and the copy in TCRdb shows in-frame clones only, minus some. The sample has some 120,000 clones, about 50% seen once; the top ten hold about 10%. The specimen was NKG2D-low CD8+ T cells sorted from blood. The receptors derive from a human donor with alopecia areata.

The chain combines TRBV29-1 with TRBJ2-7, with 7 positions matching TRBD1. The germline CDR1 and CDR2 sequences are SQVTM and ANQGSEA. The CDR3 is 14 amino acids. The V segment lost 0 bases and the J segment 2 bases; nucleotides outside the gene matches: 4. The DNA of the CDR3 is TGCAGCGTTGAAGACCCCGGACAGGCCTACGAGCAGTACTTC. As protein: CSVEDPGQAYEQYF.

The CDR3 spells CASSPNSGQGTYNSPLHF. The CDR3 DNA reads as TGTGCCAGCAGTCCCAACTCGGGACAGGGTACCTATAATTCACCCCTCCACTTT. The chain carries TRBV27 and TRBJ1-6, with 9 positions matching TRBD1. The V gene end was trimmed by 5 bases and the J gene end by 2 bases; junction bases not matched to a gene: 10. CDR1 is MNHEY and CDR2 is SMNVEV in the germline V gene (reference sequence). The CDR3 is 18 amino acids.

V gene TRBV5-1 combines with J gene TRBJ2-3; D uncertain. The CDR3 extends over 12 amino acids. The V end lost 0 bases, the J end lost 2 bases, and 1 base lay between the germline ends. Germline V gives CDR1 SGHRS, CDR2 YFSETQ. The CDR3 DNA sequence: TGCGCCAGCAGCTTGGCCACAGATACGCAGTATTTT. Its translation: CASSLATDTQYF.

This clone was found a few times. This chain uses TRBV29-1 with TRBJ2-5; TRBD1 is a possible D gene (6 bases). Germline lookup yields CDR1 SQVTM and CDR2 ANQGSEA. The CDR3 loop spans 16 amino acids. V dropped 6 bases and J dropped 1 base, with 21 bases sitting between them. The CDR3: CSVWAGQREIQETQYF. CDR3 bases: TGCAGCGTCTGGGCCGGACAGAGGGAGATCCAAGAGACCCAGTACTTC.

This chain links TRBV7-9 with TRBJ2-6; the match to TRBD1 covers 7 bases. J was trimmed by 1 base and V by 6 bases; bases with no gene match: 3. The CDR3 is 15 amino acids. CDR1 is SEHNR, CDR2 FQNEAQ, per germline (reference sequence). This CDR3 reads CASRPTGSGANVLTF. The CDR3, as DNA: TGTGCCAGCAGACCGACAGGGTCTGGGGCCAACGTCCTGACTTTC.

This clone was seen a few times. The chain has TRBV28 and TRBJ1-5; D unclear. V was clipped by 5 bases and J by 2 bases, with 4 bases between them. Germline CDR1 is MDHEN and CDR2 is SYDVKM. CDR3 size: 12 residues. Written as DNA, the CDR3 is TGTGCCAGCAGTCCCCGCAATCAGCCCCAGCATTTT. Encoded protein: CASSPRNQPQHF.

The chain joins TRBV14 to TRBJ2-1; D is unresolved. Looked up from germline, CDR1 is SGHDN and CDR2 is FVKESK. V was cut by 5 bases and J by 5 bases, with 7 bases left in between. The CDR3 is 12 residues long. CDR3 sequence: CASSAYHNEQFF. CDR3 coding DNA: TGTGCCAGCAGCGCTTACCACAATGAGCAGTTCTTC. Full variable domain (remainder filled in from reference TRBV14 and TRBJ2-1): EAGVTQFPSHSVIEKGQTVTLRCDPISGHDNLYWYRRVMGKEIKFLLHFVKESKQDESGMPNNRFLAERTGGTYSTLKVQPAELEDSGVYFCASSAYHNEQFFGPGTRLTVL.